This T cell receptor beta chain was observed in a study of tumor-infiltrating lymphocytes in primary liver carcinoma. Study-wide results and caveats: Just around 7-25% of top clones spanned all five tumor regions.

Using a constant-region primer together with ProtoScript II reverse transcriptase, TCR beta cDNA was made from around 500 ng of total RNA. Employing slightly modified ARM-PCR, three nested multiplex PCR rounds were run, and these gave rise to the TCR beta libraries. Both of the initial two PCR rounds ran for approximately 10 cycles and employed TRBV1-TRBV30 forward primers alongside a C-beta reverse primer. TCRdb recomputed calls from the multiplex PCR reads with MiXCR, one row per CDR3 protein. The sample yields around 80,000 distinct CDR3 sequences, over 60% seen once. From unsorted bulk tissue weighing roughly 17-31 mg, DNA and RNA were co-extracted. Through surgical resection, the patients' primary liver carcinoma was treated. With respect to this clonotype: What it binds is not known. A junction boundary mismatches the germline segment, possibly from a read error.

The CDR3 is 14 amino acids. Germline lookup yields CDR1 ENHRY and CDR2 SYGVKD. The sequencing sample was made of liver tumor tissue from sampling region 1. Indicated subset: tumor region T1, superior pole. V usage is TRBV10-3 and J usage is TRBJ1-1, with a possible D match to TRBD1 (6 bases). This receptor was taken from a man aged 35-49 years with primary liver carcinoma and hepatitis B virus infection. The CDR3 region has the DNA TGTGGCATCAGCCGAACAGGGTTGGGCACCGAAGCTTTCTTT. It encodes CGISRTGLGTEAFF.